The entry below describes one TCR beta chain. At one boundary the junction diverges from the germline segment, which might be a read error. This sample stems from a study of regulatory T cells in long-lasting Graves disease. Time point here: persistent/refractory GD, antithyroid drugs over 5 years with positive TRAb. From RNA extracted from PBMCs, the TCR library was made. This CDR3 is built from 15 residues. Arm-PCR of CDR3 regions with iRepertoire HTBI primers generated TCR beta libraries. TCRdb itself ran the multiplex PCR reads through MiXCR, one entry per CDR3 protein. The data hold under 450,000 distinct CDR3 sequences, with 23% observed a single time.

The sample was peripheral blood mononuclear cells (PBMCs), taken when the disease was refractory, from a patient treated with antithyroid drugs. The origin of this receptor is a female donor with Graves disease. The chain uses TRBV12-3 or TRBV12-4 and TRBJ2-5; the D gene is possibly TRBD1 (6 bases). CDR3 in amino acids: CASSLVFGGPREVNF. The CDR3 nucleotides read TGTGCCAGCAGTTTAGTCTTTGGGGGCCCAAGAGAGGTGAACTTC.